This TCR beta chain was observed in a study of memory CD4+ T cells and cytomegalovirus serostatus. In the study overall: Donors were healthy Belgian adults, under ten CMV seropositive and 20 to 25 seronegative. Regarding the study as a whole: CMV serostatus prediction reached median AUC 0.95, or 0.91 with US-trained model.

Original analysis: Out-of-frame sequences were removed, leaving 2,204,828 distinct TCRbeta sequences. Only in-frame clones appear in the TCRdb table, and some are missing; sequencing was by immunoSEQ multiplex PCR. V and J calls and clone size follow that table, whereas D and trimming were derived from the DNA. The sample holds roughly 67,000 clones, approximately 80% seen once. About this clone itself: Its cognate antigen is unknown.

The sort gate was single viable CD3+CD4+CD8-CD45RO+ cells for memory CD4+ T cells. Positive selection with CD4 microbeads enriched total CD4+ T cells. CDR1 is SGHNT, CDR2 YYREEE, per germline (reference sequence). The junction had 10 bases not matched to a gene; V was cut back by 3 bases and J by 2 bases. The CDR3 consists of 16 residues. The chain carries TRBV5-4 and TRBJ1-1, with 7 bases lining up with TRBD1. Sequencing input: memory CD4+ T cells from blood. The TCR comes from an adult in good health and CMV-seropositive. Here the CDR3 reads CASSSTHRGDNTEAFF. The CDR3 DNA follows: TGTGCCAGCAGCTCTACCCACAGGGGCGATAACACTGAAGCTTTCTTT.